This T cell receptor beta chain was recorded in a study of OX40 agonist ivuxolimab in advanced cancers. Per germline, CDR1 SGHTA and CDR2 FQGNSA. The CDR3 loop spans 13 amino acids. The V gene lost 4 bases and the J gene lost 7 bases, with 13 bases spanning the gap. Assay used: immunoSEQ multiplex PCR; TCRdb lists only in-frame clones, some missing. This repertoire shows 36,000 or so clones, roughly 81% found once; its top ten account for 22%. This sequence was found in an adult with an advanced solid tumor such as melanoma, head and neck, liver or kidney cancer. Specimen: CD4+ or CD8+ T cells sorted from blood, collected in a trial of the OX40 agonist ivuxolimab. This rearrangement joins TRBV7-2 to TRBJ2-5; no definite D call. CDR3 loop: CASSSPAPATQYF. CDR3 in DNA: TGTGCCAGCAGCTCACCCGCGCCGGCGACCCAGTACTTC.